The 17 T cell receptor beta chains below come from one sample, sequenced in a study of tumor-infiltrating lymphocytes in primary liver carcinoma. From about 490 ng of total RNA, TCR beta-specific cDNA was reverse-transcribed using a constant-region primer. Amplification in three nested multiplex PCR rounds with slightly modified ARM-PCR gave rise to TCR beta libraries. Running 10 cycles apiece, the first two PCR rounds relied on TRBV1-TRBV30 forward primers together with a C-beta reverse primer. One entry per CDR3 protein, called by TCRdb with MiXCR from the multiplex PCR reads. The sample has roughly 78,000 distinct CDR3 sequences; 65% to 75% are singletons. RNA and DNA were co-extracted from about 19-30 mg of unsorted bulk tissue. The sample taken for sequencing was liver tumor tissue from sampling region 4. The sample's subset: tumor region T4, right-lateral pole. The receptors shown here come from a woman aged 55-69 years with primary liver carcinoma and hepatitis B virus infection.

This clonotype was counted ten times or more. This sequence joins TRBV5-6 and TRBJ1-5, with 7 nucleotides matching TRBD1. CDR3 size: 15 residues. With 4 bases clipped from V and 6 bases from J, the junction kept 10 bases outside the gene matches. The V gene's germline CDR1 is SGHDT and CDR2 YYEEEE. This CDR3 reads CASSAGTATGQPQHF. CDR3 DNA sequence: TGTGCCAGCAGCGCCGGGACAGCCACAGGTCAGCCCCAGCATTTT.

The chain has TRBV11-2 and TRBJ2-4; D is tentatively TRBD1 or TRBD2 (6 bases each). Per the germline V gene, CDR1 is SGHAT and CDR2 is FQNNGV. The V end lost 6 bases, the J end lost 4 bases, and 13 bases lay between the germline ends. The CDR3 runs to 14 residues. The CDR3, as DNA: TGTGCCAGCAGTTTGGGGGGCCCGAAAAACATTCAGTACTTC. Amino acid sequence: CASSLGGPKNIQYF. The full variable domain, completed using reference TRBV11-2 and TRBJ2-4, is EAGVAQSPRYKIIEKRQSVAFWCNPISGHATLYWYQQILGQGPKLLIQFQNNGVVDDSQLPKDRFSAERLKGVDSTLKIQPAKLEDSAVYLCASSLGGPKNIQYFGAGTRLSVL.

This clonotype was detected once. This rearrangement joins TRBV6-2 or TRBV6-3 to TRBJ2-3; TRBD2 might be the D (6 bases). Germline-derived CDR1 and CDR2 are MNHEY and SVGEGT. The CDR3 covers 18 residues. The DNA of the CDR3 is TGTGCTGGCAGTTACCGGGACTTACAAGCGTCCTTCACAGATACGCAGTATTTT. It specifies CAGSYRDLQASFTDTQYF.

This clonotype showed up many times. J is TRBJ1-2 and V is TRBV12-3 or TRBV12-4; D is possibly TRBD1 (5 bases). The CDR3 length is 12 residues. V gave up 6 bases and J gave up 8 bases, with 13 bases separating them. CDR3: CASSRDVQGYTF. The CDR3 bases are TGTGCCAGCAGCCGGGACGTGCAGGGCTACACCTTC.

This clonotype appeared once. The junction departs from the called germline gene at one end, perhaps through a read error. The chain has TRBV7-3 and TRBJ1-2; D perhaps matches TRBD1 (5 bases). Germline-derived CDR1 and CDR2 are SGHTA and FQGTGA. The CDR3 runs to 14 residues. This CDR3 reads CAGSEHQGEYDYTF. The DNA of the CDR3 is TGTGCCGGCAGCGAACACCAGGGAGAATATGACTACACCTTC. Variable domain in full (rest from reference TRBV7-3 and TRBJ1-2): GAGVSQTPSNKVTEKGKYVELRCDPISGHTALYWYRQSLGQGPEFLIYFQGTGAADDSGLPNDRFFAVRPEGSVSTLKIQRTERGDSAVYLCAGSEHQGEYDYTFGSGTRLTVV.

About this clonotype itself: The CDR3 ends on some other residue instead of the conserved phenylalanine or tryptophan, so this is likely a read error. The chain is built from TRBV11-2 and TRBJ2-3; D is perhaps TRBD1 (6 bases). This CDR3 spans 15 amino acids. The germline V and J ends were trimmed by 11 bases and 0 bases, with 18 bases remaining between them. The germline V gene has CDR1 SGHAT and CDR2 FQNNGV. CDR3 in amino acids: CADRPTASSTDTQYL. The DNA of the CDR3 is TGTGCCGACAGGCCGACGGCGTCTAGCACAGATACGCAGTATTTG.

This clonotype was counted many times. The V gene is TRBV1, the J gene TRBJ2-5; TRBD2 is the table's D call and was not checked against the DNA. TRBV1 is a pseudogene segment. CDR3 length: 15 amino acids. The chain's CDR3 is CTSSLSGRKRETQYF. CDR3 DNA sequence: TGCACCAGCAGCCTGAGCGGGAGGAAAAGGGAGACCCAGTACTTC.

In this sample, this clonotype turned up many times. This sequence joins TRBV7-8 and TRBJ1-1; D possibly corresponds to TRBD1 (5 bases). The V end was cut by 0 bases, the J end by 7 bases, with 12 bases between. The CDR3 sequence is 14 residues long. The germline V gene has CDR1 SGHVS and CDR2 FQNEAQ. CDR3 in amino acids: CASSLALGEIEAFF. Written as DNA, the CDR3 is TGTGCCAGCAGCTTAGCATTGGGGGAGATTGAAGCTTTCTTT.

This clonotype is a singleton in its sample. A junction end diverges from the germline sequence, so it may reflect a read error. The CDR3 DNA follows: TGTGCCAGCAGCTTACAGAACAGGAGGCAAGCCACTGAGGCTTTCTTT. As protein: CASSLQNRRQATEAFF. The chain combines TRBV11-1 with TRBJ1-1; maybe TRBD1 (5 bases). The CDR3 runs to 16 residues. Germline CDR1 reads SGHAT; CDR2 reads FQDESV (reference sequence).

A remark on this clonotype: At one boundary the junction diverges from the germline segment, which might be a read error. The chain links TRBV11-3 to TRBJ2-2, with D possibly matching TRBD1 (6 bases). Germline V gives CDR1 SGHNT, CDR2 YENEEA. The CDR3 length is 14 residues. The CDR3 reads CASRGHGVTGVLFF. DNA for the CDR3: TGTGCCAGCAGGGGACATGGGGTAACCGGGGTGCTGTTTTTT. Full variable domain (remainder filled in from reference TRBV11-3 and TRBJ2-2): EAGVVQSPRYKIIEKKQPVAFWCNPISGHNTLYWYLQNLGQGPELLIRYENEEAVDDSQLPKDRFSAERLKGVDSTLKIQPAELGDSAVYLCASRGHGVTGVLFFGEGSRLTVL.

A remark on this clonotype: This could be a read error, since a much larger clone is one nucleotide away. This chain joins TRBV29-1 and TRBJ2-5; 12 nucleotides match TRBD1. J gave up 4 bases and V 4 bases, and 4 bases lay outside the gene matches. The CDR3 is 14 residues long. CDR1 and CDR2 from the germline V gene are SQVTM and ANQGSEA. In DNA form, the CDR3 reads TGCAGCGTTGCCGGGACAGGGGGCGCAGAGACCCAGTACTTC. Protein: CSVAGTGGAETQYF.

This clonotype occurred many times. The CDR3 does not close with the conserved phenylalanine or tryptophan, likely indicating a read error. The DNA is left out, because the CDR3 cannot be placed on it with certainty; the CDR3 is given as TCRdb lists it. The V gene is TRBV6-2 or TRBV6-3, the J gene TRBJ1-2; the table names TRBD1, a call not compared with the DNA. Germline CDR1 reads MNHEY; CDR2 reads SVGEGT. The CDR3 spans 12 amino acids, including both terminal residues. CDR3 loop: CASSHPDGQPLG.

This clonotype was observed a few times. The V call is TRBV28, the J call TRBJ2-1; D perhaps matches TRBD1 (6 bases). The CDR3 consists of 14 residues. Germline values: CDR1 MDHEN, CDR2 SYDVKM. Trimming cost V 5 bases and J 9 bases, with 17 bases left between them. CDR3 coding DNA: TGTGCCAGCAGTGACTACAGGGCTTGGGGTGAGCAGTTCTTC. Encoded protein: CASSDYRAWGEQFF.

The chain links TRBV12-3 or TRBV12-4 to TRBJ1-1; perhaps TRBD1 as D (5 bases). The CDR3 loop spans 11 amino acids. V gave up 7 bases and J gave up 11 bases, with 14 bases separating them. In DNA form, the CDR3 reads TGTGCCAGCACCGTGGGACGGAGGGCTTTCTTT. The encoded protein is CASTVGRRAFF.

This clonotype came up a few times. A read error is possible here, since a much larger clone lies one base away. This CDR3 fails to terminate in the conserved phenylalanine or tryptophan, so it likely reflects a read error. The chain has TRBV7-9 and TRBJ2-5; 7 bases line up with TRBD1. There are 13 residues in the CDR3. CDR1 SEHNR and CDR2 FQNEAQ come from the germline V gene (reference sequence). V lost 5 bases to trimming and J lost 2 bases; unmatched junction nucleotides: 2. The CDR3 loop is CASSVQGQETQYY. CDR3 in DNA: TGTGCCAGCAGCGTACAGGGGCAAGAGACCCAGTACTAC.

The chain employs TRBV29-1 and TRBJ2-3; D is possibly TRBD2 (6 bases). The CDR3 consists of 15 residues. The germline V and J ends were trimmed by 2 bases and 0 bases, with 12 bases remaining between them. Germline V CDR1 and CDR2: SQVTM, ANQGSEA. The CDR3, as DNA: TGCAGCGTTGAACCGGCAAGCGGGAGCACAGATACGCAGTATTTT. Encoded protein: CSVEPASGSTDTQYF.

Turning to this clonotype: One end of the junction is discordant with germline, which a read error may explain. The chain couples TRBV6-1 to TRBJ2-7; no clear D. The CDR3 sequence is 14 residues long. Per the germline V gene, CDR1 is MNHNS and CDR2 is SASEGT. The CDR3 sequence is CANSEAFEPYEQYF. DNA of the CDR3: TGTGCCAACAGTGAAGCTTTCGAGCCGTACGAGCAATACTTC.